This TCR beta chain was found in a study of identical twins. Study-level results: Weaker excess twin sharing was observed in beta out-of-frame sequences.

The CDR3 spans 16 residues. Trimming pared 3 bases from V and 6 bases from J, leaving 22 bases between. The germline gives CDR1 DFQATT, CDR2 SNEGSKA (reference sequence). As for this clonotype: Its target is not known.

One entry per CDR3 protein, called by TCRdb with MiXCR from the 5' RACE reads. The sample gives hundreds of thousands of distinct CDR3 sequences, roughly 6% of which show up once; 1.5% to 2% is in the top ten. Sequencing used naive T cells sorted from blood. The source is a man younger than 30 in good health. This chain connects TRBV20-1 to TRBJ2-3; D may be TRBD2 (7 bases). The CDR3 DNA reads TGCAGTGCTAGCCCCCCGGGGGCGGGAGTTTTCGATACGCAGTATTTT. Protein product: CSASPPGAGVFDTQYF.